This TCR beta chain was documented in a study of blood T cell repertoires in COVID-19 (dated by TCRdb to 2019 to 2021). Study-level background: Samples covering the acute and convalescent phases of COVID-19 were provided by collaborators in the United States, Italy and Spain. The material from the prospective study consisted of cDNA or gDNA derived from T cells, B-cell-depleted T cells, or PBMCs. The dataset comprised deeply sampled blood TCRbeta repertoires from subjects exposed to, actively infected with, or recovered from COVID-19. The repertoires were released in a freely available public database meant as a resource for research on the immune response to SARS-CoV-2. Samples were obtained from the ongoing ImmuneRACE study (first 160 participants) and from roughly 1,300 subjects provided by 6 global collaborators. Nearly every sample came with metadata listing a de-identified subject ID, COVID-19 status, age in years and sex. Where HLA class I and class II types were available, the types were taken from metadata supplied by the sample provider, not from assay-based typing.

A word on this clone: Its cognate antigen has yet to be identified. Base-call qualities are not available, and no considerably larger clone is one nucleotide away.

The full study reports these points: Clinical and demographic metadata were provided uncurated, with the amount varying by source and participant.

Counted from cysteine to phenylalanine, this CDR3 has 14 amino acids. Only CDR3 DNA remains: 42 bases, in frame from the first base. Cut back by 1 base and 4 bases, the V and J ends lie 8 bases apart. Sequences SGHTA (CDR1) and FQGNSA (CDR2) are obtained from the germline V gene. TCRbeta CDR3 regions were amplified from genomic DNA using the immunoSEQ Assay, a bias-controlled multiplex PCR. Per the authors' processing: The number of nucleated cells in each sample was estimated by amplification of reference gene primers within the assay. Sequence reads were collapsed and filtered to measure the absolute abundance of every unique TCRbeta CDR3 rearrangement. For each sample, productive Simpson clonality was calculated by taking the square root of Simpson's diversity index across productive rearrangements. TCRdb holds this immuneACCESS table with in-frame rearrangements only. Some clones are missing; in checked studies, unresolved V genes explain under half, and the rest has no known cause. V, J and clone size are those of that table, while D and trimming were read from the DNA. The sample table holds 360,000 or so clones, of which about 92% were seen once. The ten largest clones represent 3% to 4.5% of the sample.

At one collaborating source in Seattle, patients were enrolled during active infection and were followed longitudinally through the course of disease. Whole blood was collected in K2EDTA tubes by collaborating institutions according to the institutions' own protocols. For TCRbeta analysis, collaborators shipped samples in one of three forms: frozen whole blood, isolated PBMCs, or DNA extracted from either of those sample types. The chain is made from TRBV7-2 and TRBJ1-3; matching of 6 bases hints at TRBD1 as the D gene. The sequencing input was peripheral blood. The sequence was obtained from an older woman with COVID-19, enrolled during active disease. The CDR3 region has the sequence CASSLGQGGNTIYF. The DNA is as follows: TGTGCCAGCAGCTTAGGGCAGGGGGGAAACACCATATATTTT.